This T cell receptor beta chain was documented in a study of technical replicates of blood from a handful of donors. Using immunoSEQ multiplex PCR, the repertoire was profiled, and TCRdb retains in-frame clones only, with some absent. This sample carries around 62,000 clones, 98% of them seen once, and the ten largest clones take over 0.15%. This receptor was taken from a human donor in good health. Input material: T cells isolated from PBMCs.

CDR3 sequence (DNA): TGTGCCAGCAGTTACTCCCGGACAGGGATTGTTTCACCCCTCCACTTT. It is translated as CASSYSRTGIVSPLHF. The V gene is TRBV6-5, the J gene TRBJ1-6; TRBD1 aligns across 8 bases. J lost 9 bases, V lost 0 bases, and 7 bases had no gene match. The CDR3 spans 16 residues. Germline-derived CDR1 and CDR2 are MNHEY and SVGAGI.